The rows below give T cell receptor beta chains drawn from one sample of a study of cytomegalovirus exposure and HLA in healthy donors. Only in-frame clones appear in the TCRdb table, and some are missing; sequencing was by immunoSEQ multiplex PCR. The sample lists about 140,000 clones; roughly 83% were seen once. Sequenced: PBMCs. The source of these receptors is a female donor in good health and CMV-seronegative. The CDR3 runs from the conserved cysteine through the conserved F or W. The order of the fields is V gene, D gene, CDR3 protein. A D gene is named only where the DNA matches it firmly.

>TRBV13|TRBD1
CASSWGQGYDSPLHF
>TRBV4-3|-
CASSQSGTSGGKLFF
>TRBV5-1|TRBD1
CASSEAPGQANQPQHF
>TRBV30|-
CAWSERGGLCEAFF
>TRBV19|-
CASSRLNYGYTF
>TRBV5-1|-
CASTRDSNAGELFF
>TRBV4-3|TRBD2
CASSQGPRGGAYEQYF
>TRBV27|TRBD2
CASSLTSGFTSTDTQYF
>TRBV28|-
CASILGGATYEQYF
>TRBV6-1|-
CASSIPRVDNEQFF
>TRBV5-1|TRBD2
CASSTFPLAEISYEQYF
>TRBV5-4|-
CASSWAASYNEQFF
>TRBV7-9|-
CASSLEQMNTEAFF
>TRBV5-4|-
CASSLDIASTDTQYF
>TRBV11-3|TRBD1
CASSGRTGTYEKLFF
>TRBV23-1|-
CASSPRGYEQYF
>TRBV19|-
CASQDQDEQYF
>TRBV2|TRBD2
CASSEPPGSGYEQYF
>TRBV18|-
CASSPEMGGPYGYTF
>TRBV2|TRBD1
CASRKRTGIIQYF
>TRBV10-3|-
CAISIREPLHF
>TRBV11-2|-
CASSSGGRSNQPQHF
>TRBV5-6|TRBD1
CASSLDEGGQREKLFF